This T cell receptor (beta chain) was retrieved from a study of post-analysis software for immune sequencing data. Across the whole study: Secondary progressive, relapsing-remitting and progressive-relapsing multiple sclerosis were among the included disease courses.

Each TCR beta cDNA library carried unique molecular identifiers. cDNA molecules numbering about 480,000 came from about 0.94 to 9.7 million T cells. TCRdb called the PCR reads again in MiXCR, with one record for every CDR3 protein. The table shows hundreds of thousands of distinct CDR3 sequences, with roughly 58% occurring only once. Overall study results and limits: F measure grouped same-batch samples tightly together. TRBV5-6, TRBV5-1 and TRBV20-1 belonged to a set of a few TRBV segments that were more frequent in patients than controls.

The CDR3 has 15 amino acids. Germline-derived CDR1 and CDR2 are DFQATT and SNEGSKA (reference sequence). As for this clonotype: Its antigen is currently unknown.

The gene calls are TRBV20-1 and TRBJ2-1, with 7 bases that match TRBD2. The J call may be mistaken, given a closer DNA end match to TRBJ2-7. The source of this sequence is a girl between 10 and 17 years old with multiple sclerosis. Sequencing was carried out using blood. The CDR3 DNA sequence: TGCAGTGCTAGAAGCGGGACCTTCGGTCGCTACGAGCAGTACTTC. Its translation: CSARSGTFGRYEQYF.